This T cell receptor (beta chain) was recovered during a study of blood T cells in healthy people across ages. For every donor, a draw yielded approximately 9.8 milliliters of peripheral blood. With each sample, at least 5.5 micrograms of total RNA were extracted. On this clonotype itself: What it recognizes is unknown.

For the second PCR, which ran for about 6 to 11 cycles, a sample-barcoded 5' primer and a J-beta primer mix were used. TCRdb independently ran MiXCR on the 5' RACE reads; one entry per CDR3 protein. The table includes 800,000 to 950,000 distinct CDR3 sequences, 45% to 50% detected once. General study findings and limits: The long-lived group displayed more naive CD4+ cells, plus higher diversity, than the aged donors did.

This sequence was found in a young man in good health. The sequenced sample consisted of blood.

The CDR3 DNA reads TGTGCCAGCAGTTACTCGAGTCTCGCGGGTGGACGAAATGAGCAGTTCTTC. Amino acid sequence: CASSYSSLAGGRNEQFF. The chain uses TRBV6-5 and TRBJ2-1; tentative D call: TRBD2 (5 bases). Trimming took off 0 bases at V and 7 bases at J, with 19 bases between the two ends. This CDR3 comprises 17 residues. Germline lookup yields CDR1 MNHEY and CDR2 SVGAGI.